The 26 T cell receptor beta chains reported below all come from one sample, sequenced in a study of cytomegalovirus exposure and HLA in healthy donors. In the PCR, 60 Vbeta and 13 Jbeta primers were used. Here immunoSEQ multiplex PCR was the method, and the copy in TCRdb shows in-frame clones only, minus some. The table for this sample gives roughly 120,000 clones. Sequencing used PBMCs. These TCRs come from a man aged 40-49 years in good health and CMV-seropositive.

The V gene is TRBV7-2, the J gene TRBJ2-7; no clear D. Germline-derived CDR1 and CDR2 are SGHTA and FQGNSA. This CDR3 region has 13 residues. V was shortened by 5 bases and J by 5 bases, with 13 bases between the two germline ends. The CDR3 sequence: CASSLVTYHEQYF. DNA for the CDR3: TGTGCCAGCAGCCTAGTAACCTATCACGAGCAGTACTTC.

The chain couples TRBV18 to TRBJ2-1; maybe TRBD1 (6 bases). Looked up from germline, CDR1 is KGHSH and CDR2 is LQKENI. This CDR3 contains 13 residues. Between the trimmed V and J ends, which lost 3 bases and 5 bases, there was a span of 8 bases. The CDR3 DNA reads TGTGCCAGCTCACCTGACAGGAACAATGAGCAGTTCTTC. It specifies CASSPDRNNEQFF.

V gene TRBV29-1 combines with J gene TRBJ2-3; D remains unclear. The CDR3 totals 12 residues. V shed 1 base and J shed 6 bases, with 8 bases lying between them. Germline CDR1 SQVTM, CDR2 ANQGSEA. The chain's CDR3 is CSVEGLQDTQYF. The CDR3 bases are TGCAGCGTTGAAGGTCTTCAGGATACGCAGTATTTT.

V is TRBV11-2 and J is TRBJ2-4, with TRBD1 matching 8 bases. CDR1 and CDR2 (germline): SGHAT, FQNNGV. J was trimmed by 7 bases and V by 6 bases; bases with no gene match: 11. This CDR3 has 15 residues. The CDR3 loop reads CASSPALDRANIQYF. CDR3 nucleotide sequence: TGTGCCAGCAGTCCCGCCCTGGACAGGGCCAACATTCAGTACTTC. Full variable domain (rest looked up from reference TRBV11-2 and TRBJ2-4): EAGVAQSPRYKIIEKRQSVAFWCNPISGHATLYWYQQILGQGPKLLIQFQNNGVVDDSQLPKDRFSAERLKGVDSTLKIQPAKLEDSAVYLCASSPALDRANIQYFGAGTRLSVL.

This sequence joins TRBV12-5 and TRBJ1-1; D perhaps matches TRBD1 (6 bases). Germline V gene sequence: CDR1 LGHNT, CDR2 FRNRAP. V was cut by 3 bases and J by 1 base, with 9 bases left in between. This CDR3 has 14 residues. CDR3 amino acids: CASGLEGENTEAFF. The CDR3 DNA sequence: TGTGCTAGTGGTTTAGAGGGGGAGAACACTGAAGCTTTCTTT.

The rearrangement joins TRBV5-4 to TRBJ2-6; 8 nucleotides line up with TRBD1. V lost 4 bases to trimming and J lost 2 bases; unmatched junction nucleotides: 2. The CDR3 has 15 residues. The germline CDR1 and CDR2 sequences are SGHNT and YYREEE (reference sequence). CDR3: CASSPGGAGANVLTF. CDR3 DNA: TGTGCCAGCAGCCCAGGGGGCGCTGGGGCCAACGTCCTGACTTTC.

This sequence joins TRBV25-1 and TRBJ2-5; TRBD1 is a possible D gene (6 bases). Trimming shortened V by 2 bases and J by 2 bases, and 12 bases separated the two germline ends. The V gene's germline CDR1 is MGHDK and CDR2 SYGVNS. The length of the CDR3 is 15 residues. The CDR3 spells CASSEPDRDQETQYF. The DNA of the CDR3 is TGTGCCAGCAGTGAACCGGACAGAGATCAAGAGACCCAGTACTTC.

J is TRBJ2-1 and V is TRBV6-6, with 12 bases identical to TRBD2. Germline trimming cut 6 bases from V and 7 bases from J; bases unmatched to any gene: 1. In germline, CDR1 is MNHNY, CDR2 SVGAGI (reference sequence). This CDR3 contains 13 residues. CDR3: CASRTSGSNEQFF. The CDR3 nucleotides are TGTGCCAGCAGGACTAGCGGGAGTAATGAGCAGTTCTTC.

The chain links TRBV5-3 to TRBJ2-5; D is unresolved. The last part of the DNA fits TRBJ2-7 better; the J call may be wrong. TRBV5-3 is filed as an ORF, its function uncertain. This CDR3 region has 13 residues. CDR3 nucleotide sequence: TGTGCCAGAAGCTTGGCTGAAACCTACGAGCAGTACTTC. Encoded protein: CARSLAETYEQYF.

V gene TRBV28 combines with J gene TRBJ2-3; 10 bases line up with TRBD2. CDR1 is MDHEN and CDR2 is SYDVKM in the germline V gene. The CDR3 extends over 15 amino acids. V shed 10 bases, J shed 0 bases, and the junction held 7 bases outside the gene matches. This CDR3 is CAILAGALSTDTQYF. The CDR3 DNA follows: TGTGCCATCCTAGCGGGAGCTTTGAGCACAGATACGCAGTATTTT.

The rearrangement links TRBV6-6 to TRBJ1-4; 8 positions agree with TRBD1. The CDR3 has 16 residues. The trim removed 6 bases at V and 0 bases at J, leaving 6 bases unmatched. Germline values: CDR1 MNHNY, CDR2 SVGAGI (reference sequence). As DNA, the CDR3 is TGTGCCAGCAGACCTGGACAGGGTACAACTAATGAAAAACTGTTTTTT. Amino acids: CASRPGQGTTNEKLFF.

The J gene is TRBJ1-5, the V gene TRBV9, with D possibly matching TRBD1 (6 bases). CDR3 length equals 15 residues. CDR1 and CDR2 (germline): SGDLS, YYNGEE. The V end was cut by 4 bases, the J end by 9 bases, with 20 bases between. CDR3 sequence reads: CASSPAGGARGPQHF. The CDR3 nucleotides read TGTGCCAGCAGCCCAGCCGGGGGGGCCCGAGGGCCCCAGCATTTT.

The gene calls are TRBV4-1 and TRBJ2-7; the match to TRBD1 covers 7 bases. Germline loops: CDR1 MGHRA, CDR2 YSYEKL. With 0 bases clipped from V and 7 bases from J, the junction kept 12 bases outside the gene matches. This CDR3 is built from 16 residues. The CDR3 loop is CASSQDRTGAFAEQYF. The CDR3 DNA reads TGCGCCAGCAGCCAAGATCGCACAGGGGCTTTTGCTGAGCAGTACTTC.

The CDR3 nucleotides are TGTGCCAGCAGCGTCCGACCGGGACAGACTTACGAGCAGTACTTC. Translating it yields CASSVRPGQTYEQYF. The chain carries TRBV11-2 and TRBJ2-7; TRBD1 agrees at 7 bases. Germline-derived CDR1 and CDR2 are SGHAT and FQNNGV. This CDR3 has 15 amino acids. The V and J ends lost 5 bases and 4 bases, in that order; junction bases with no gene match: 11.

This chain uses TRBV2 with TRBJ1-5; weak D call: TRBD1 (5 bases). Trimming removed 6 bases at V and 10 bases at J, with 16 bases between. There are 13 residues in the CDR3. Germline assignment: CDR1 SNHLY and CDR2 FYNNEI. As DNA, the CDR3 is TGTGCCAGCAGCCATGAAAATCAGGGACCCCAGCATTTT. The encoded protein is CASSHENQGPQHF.

The rearrangement links TRBV19 to TRBJ2-3; TRBD1 matches at 10 bases. This CDR3 contains 16 residues. After removal of 7 bases from V and 5 bases from J, the junction contained 12 bases not matched to a gene. Germline assignment: CDR1 LNHDA and CDR2 SQIVND (reference sequence). The CDR3 is CASTSLRQGARDTQYF. The CDR3 DNA follows: TGTGCCAGTACCTCGCTTAGACAGGGGGCGCGAGATACGCAGTATTTT.

The J gene is TRBJ1-2, the V gene TRBV28; no clear D gene. The germline CDR1 and CDR2 sequences are MDHEN and SYDVKM. This CDR3 is 16 amino acids long. Trimming pared 4 bases from V and 9 bases from J, leaving 24 bases between. CDR3 nucleotides: TGTGCCAGCAGTTCGACTATACGGCAGTCTGTGAGGAGCTACACCTTC. This codes for CASSSTIRQSVRSYTF.

This chain connects TRBV7-6 to TRBJ1-1; 9 bases map to TRBD1. The V and J ends lost 5 bases and 3 bases, in that order; junction bases with no gene match: 7. CDR1 is SGHVS, CDR2 FNYEAQ, per germline. CDR3 length equals 15 residues. The CDR3 region is CASSPNRGLDTEAFF. CDR3 DNA sequence: TGTGCCAGCAGCCCTAACAGGGGGCTTGACACTGAAGCTTTCTTT.

The chain has TRBV2 and TRBJ2-1; the match to TRBD2 covers 9 bases. CDR1 is SNHLY, CDR2 FYNNEI, per germline. This CDR3 has 15 amino acids. The junction had 8 bases not matched to a gene; V was cut back by 3 bases and J by 8 bases. The CDR3 protein is CASSEASGESHEQFF. CDR3 sequence (DNA): TGTGCCAGCAGTGAGGCTAGCGGGGAGTCCCATGAGCAGTTCTTC.

The genes are TRBV5-1 and TRBJ2-7, with 7 nucleotides matching TRBD1. CDR1 is SGHRS and CDR2 is YFSETQ in the germline V gene. J lost 2 bases, V lost 1 base, and 24 bases had no gene match. The CDR3 is 21 amino acids. CDR3 sequence (DNA): TGCGCCAGCAGCTTGCACCACTTAGCACCACCGTCAACAGGGGATCCCTACGAGCAGTACTTC. The encoded protein is CASSLHHLAPPSTGDPYEQYF.

This chain uses TRBV5-1 with TRBJ2-7; D is unresolved. CDR1 SGHRS and CDR2 YFSETQ come from the germline V gene. The CDR3 contains 15 residues. Trimming removed 1 base from V and 2 bases from J, with 13 bases in between. As DNA, the CDR3 is TGCGCCAGCAGCTTGCTCGGCGGTGGCCCCTACGAGCAGTACTTC. As protein: CASSLLGGGPYEQYF.

The rearrangement uses TRBV5-1 and TRBJ2-7, with TRBD2 as a possible D gene (6 bases). CDR1 SGHRS and CDR2 YFSETQ come from the germline V gene. The CDR3 is 15 residues long. Deletions cut 4 bases from V and 2 bases from J, with 16 bases between. The CDR3 DNA reads as TGCGCCAGCAGCGGGGGACTTGGAGGGACCTACGAGCAGTACTTC. As protein: CASSGGLGGTYEQYF.

The J gene is TRBJ2-7, the V gene TRBV2; D perhaps matches TRBD1 (6 bases). This CDR3 spans 14 amino acids. V lost 5 bases and J 2 bases, leaving 13 bases between the germline ends. CDR1 and CDR2 (germline): SNHLY, FYNNEI. This chain's CDR3 is CASSRGQGPYEQYF. CDR3 sequence (DNA): TGTGCCAGCAGTAGGGGCCAGGGGCCCTACGAGCAGTACTTC.

The chain is built from TRBV5-1 and TRBJ2-1; maybe TRBD1 (6 bases). CDR3 length: 16 amino acids. From germline, CDR1 is SGHRS and CDR2 YFSETQ. V was cut by 6 bases and J by 5 bases, with 21 bases left in between. The CDR3 bases are TGCGCCAGCACCCCGGGAACAGGGAGTCGGAACAATGAGCAGTTCTTC. It is translated as CASTPGTGSRNNEQFF.

The V gene is TRBV10-3, the J gene TRBJ2-3; 7 bases are shared with TRBD1. Germline-derived CDR1 and CDR2 are ENHRY and SYGVKD. The CDR3 covers 15 residues. The V segment lost 4 bases and the J segment 1 base; nucleotides outside the gene matches: 5. CDR3 sequence (DNA): TGTGCCATCAGTGGGACAGGTGGAGGCACAGATACGCAGTATTTT. It encodes CAISGTGGGTDTQYF.

The gene calls are TRBV19 and TRBJ2-2, with 7 bases fitting TRBD1. Per the germline V gene, CDR1 is LNHDA and CDR2 is SQIVND (reference sequence). This CDR3 comprises 15 residues. The V gene end was trimmed by 4 bases and the J gene end by 1 base; junction bases not matched to a gene: 3. In DNA form, the CDR3 reads TGTGCCAGTAGTACGACAGGGTTGAACACCGGGGAGCTGTTTTTT. Translated: CASSTTGLNTGELFF.